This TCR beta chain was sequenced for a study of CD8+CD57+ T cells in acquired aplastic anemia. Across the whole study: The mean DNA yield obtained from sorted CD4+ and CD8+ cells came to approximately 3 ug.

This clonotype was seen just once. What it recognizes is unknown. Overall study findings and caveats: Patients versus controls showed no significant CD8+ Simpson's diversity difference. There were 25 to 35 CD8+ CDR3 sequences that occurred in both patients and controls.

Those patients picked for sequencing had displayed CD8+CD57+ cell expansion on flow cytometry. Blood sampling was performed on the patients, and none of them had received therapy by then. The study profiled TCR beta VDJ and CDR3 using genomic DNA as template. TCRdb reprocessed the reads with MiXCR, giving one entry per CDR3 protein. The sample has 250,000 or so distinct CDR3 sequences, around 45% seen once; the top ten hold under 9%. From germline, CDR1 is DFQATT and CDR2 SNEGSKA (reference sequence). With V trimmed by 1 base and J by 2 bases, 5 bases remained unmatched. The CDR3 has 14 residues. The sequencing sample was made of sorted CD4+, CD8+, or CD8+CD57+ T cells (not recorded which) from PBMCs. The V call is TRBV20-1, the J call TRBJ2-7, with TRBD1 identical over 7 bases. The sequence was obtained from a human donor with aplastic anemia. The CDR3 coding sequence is TGCAGTGCTAGAGCCGGGACAGATACCTACGAGCAGTACTTC. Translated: CSARAGTDTYEQYF.